Shown below are 14 T cell receptor beta chains from a single sample sequenced in a study of T cell changes during pregnancy in multiple sclerosis (dated by TCRdb to the late 2010s). Library creation used the immunoSEQ multiplex PCR assay. Sourced from immuneACCESS, this table was stored by TCRdb with only in-frame sequences that have V and J called. A share of the clones is absent; for the studies checked, an unresolved V gene accounts for under half, and the remainder has no known explanation. For this sample there are fewer than 85,000 clones; 80% to 95% appear just once. The top ten constitute 1.5% to 2% of the sample. Sample: peripheral blood, taken in the first trimester of pregnancy. The receptors stem from a female donor in good health, enrolled as a control in a pregnancy study.

This chain links TRBV5-1 with TRBJ2-7, with TRBD1 identical over 9 bases. The germline V gene encodes CDR1 SGHRS and CDR2 YFSETQ. The CDR3 runs to 14 residues. Germline trimming cut 7 bases from V and 2 bases from J; bases unmatched to any gene: 7. CDR3 loop: CASRTGTGTYEQYF. In DNA form, the CDR3 reads TGCGCCAGCCGTACCGGGACAGGGACCTACGAGCAGTACTTC.

The chain uses TRBV7-2 and TRBJ2-3; TRBD2 is a possible D gene (7 bases). V lost 2 bases and J 3 bases, leaving 15 bases between the germline ends. Germline V gene lookup returns CDR1 SGHTA and CDR2 FQGNSA. This CDR3 contains 16 residues. The CDR3 DNA reads as TGTGCCAGCAGCTTACCCTGGGGGGGCGCGACAGATACGCAGTATTTT. It yields the protein CASSLPWGGATDTQYF.

The chain links TRBV7-2 to TRBJ1-5; 7 positions agree with TRBD1. J lost 2 bases, V lost 5 bases, and 6 bases had no gene match. Germline lookup yields CDR1 SGHTA and CDR2 FQGNSA. The CDR3 has 15 residues. CDR3 region: CASSPTTGGNQPQHF. The CDR3 coding sequence is TGTGCCAGCAGCCCTACAACAGGGGGCAATCAGCCCCAGCATTTT.

V gene TRBV5-5 combines with J gene TRBJ1-5, with a tentative D call TRBD1 (6 bases). CDR3 length: 13 amino acids. The V gene's germline CDR1 is SGHKS and CDR2 YYEKEE (reference sequence). Between the trimmed V and J ends, which lost 5 bases and 4 bases, there was a span of 10 bases. The CDR3 protein is CASSTQGNQPQHF. DNA of the CDR3: TGTGCCAGCAGTACGCAGGGGAATCAGCCCCAGCATTTT.

The rearrangement uses TRBV7-9 and TRBJ2-6; 9 positions agree with TRBD1. This CDR3 comprises 16 residues. Germline V lookup: CDR1 SEHNR, CDR2 FQNEAQ (reference sequence). V dropped 5 bases and J dropped 0; count of bases not matched to a gene: 2. CDR3 amino acids: CASSLGQGSGANVLTF. For the CDR3, the DNA is TGTGCCAGCAGCCTGGGACAGGGCTCTGGGGCCAACGTCCTGACTTTC.

The chain has TRBV7-2 and TRBJ2-5; D remains unclear. V lost 2 bases, J lost 2 bases, and 9 bases lay in between. CDR1 is SGHTA, CDR2 FQGNSA, per germline. The CDR3 length is 14 residues. CDR3 in amino acids: CASSLRQAQETQYF. In DNA, the CDR3 is TGTGCCAGCAGCTTACGGCAGGCACAAGAGACCCAGTACTTC.

The gene calls are TRBV29-1 and TRBJ2-1, with D possibly being TRBD1 (5 bases). The V gene's germline CDR1 is SQVTM and CDR2 ANQGSEA. V shed 0 bases and J shed 9 bases, with 9 bases lying between them. This CDR3 comprises 12 residues. Here the CDR3 DNA reads TGCAGCGTTGAAGATCGCAGGGCTGAGCAGTTCTTC. Residues: CSVEDRRAEQFF.

V is TRBV27 and J is TRBJ1-1; TRBD1 might be the D (6 bases). V lost 5 bases and J 6 bases, leaving 13 bases between the germline ends. The CDR3 runs to 13 residues. Germline CDR1 reads MNHEY; CDR2 reads SMNVEV (reference sequence). The chain's CDR3 is CASSQRTESEAFF. For the CDR3, the DNA is TGTGCCAGCAGTCAGCGGACAGAATCTGAAGCTTTCTTT.

The chain joins TRBV9 to TRBJ1-1; no definite D call. Trimming shortened V by 4 bases and J by 7 bases, and 8 bases separated the two germline ends. CDR1 is SGDLS, CDR2 YYNGEE, per germline. The length of the CDR3 is 11 residues. As DNA, the CDR3 is TGTGCCAGCAGCCCCGGAGGTGAAGCTTTCTTT. Its translation is CASSPGGEAFF.

The table lists this clone with a count of one. The J gene is TRBJ1-1, the V gene TRBV4-2, with 10 nucleotides matching TRBD1. V shed 0 bases, J shed 1 base, and the junction held 5 bases outside the gene matches. Germline V gene data show CDR1 as LGHNA and CDR2 as YNFKEQ. The CDR3 is 17 amino acids. The CDR3 DNA is TGTGCCAGCAGCCAAGACTTAGACAGGGGGCCGAACACTGAAGCTTTCTTT. Translated, it gives CASSQDLDRGPNTEAFF.

The chain uses TRBV29-1 and TRBJ2-3, with D possibly being TRBD1 (6 bases). Germline CDR1 reads SQVTM; CDR2 reads ANQGSEA. The CDR3 is 12 residues long. Trimming took 4 bases from V and 8 from J, leaving 13 bases between them. As DNA, the CDR3 is TGCAGCGTTGTGGGGGCTTTTGGTACGCAGTATTTT. Residues: CSVVGAFGTQYF.

The rearrangement links TRBV2 to TRBJ2-1; no firm D call. Germline lookup yields CDR1 SNHLY and CDR2 FYNNEI. V was trimmed by 5 bases and J by 0 bases, leaving 11 bases between them. This CDR3 has 15 residues. DNA for the CDR3: TGTGCCAGCAGTCTCGACTCGAGCTCCTACAATGAGCAGTTCTTC. Its translation is CASSLDSSSYNEQFF.

The chain has TRBV5-1 and TRBJ1-4, with D perhaps TRBD1 (5 bases). Germline CDR1 reads SGHRS; CDR2 reads YFSETQ. V lost 4 bases to trimming and J lost 0 bases, with 10 bases between them. This CDR3 has 15 amino acids. Here the CDR3 DNA reads TGCGCCAGCAGCCGAGACAGCTCAACTAATGAAAAACTGTTTTTT. Its translation: CASSRDSSTNEKLFF.

This clone has a single count. J is TRBJ2-5 and V is TRBV28, with D possibly TRBD1 on 5 matching bases. CDR3 length equals 14 residues. In germline, CDR1 is MDHEN, CDR2 SYDVKM. V lost 2 bases and J lost 2, with 9 bases in between. The CDR3 nucleotides read TGTGCCAGCAGTTTAGCCAGGGTACAAGAGACCCAGTACTTC. This encodes CASSLARVQETQYF.